A selection of T cell receptor beta chains follows, all from one sample in a study of T cells after yellow fever vaccination. TCRdb redid the calling of the 5' RACE reads with MiXCR, one entry per CDR3 protein. The table shows roughly 300,000 distinct CDR3 sequences, with roughly 8.6% occurring only once. The sequencing here drew on PBMCs, taken roughly seven weeks after the first yellow fever vaccination. These receptors came from a man younger than 35 who received the YFV17D yellow fever vaccine. Each CDR3 is given with its conserved first and last residue. A D gene is named only where the DNA matches it firmly. Expanded clones get a size class; other rows say once, few or many, or leave the size out.

DNA: TGTGCCAGCAGCGTATACAGGGAAAGTGGCTACACCTTC
CDR3: CASSVYRESGYTF
size: few
J: TRBJ1-2
D: .
length: 13
V: TRBV11-2

DNA: TGTGCTAGCAGCCCTTTGTGGGGCTACAATGAGCAGTTCTTC
CDR3: CASSPLWGYNEQFF
size: .
J: TRBJ2-1
D: .
length: 14
V: TRBV7-7

DNA: TGTGCCACCAGTGATGGAGGTTACACAGATACGCAGTATTTT
CDR3: CATSDGGYTDTQYF
size: few
J: TRBJ2-3
D: .
length: 14
V: TRBV24-1

DNA: TGTGCCAGCAGTCTTGGGACAGGGTGGCAGCCCCAGCATTTT
CDR3: CASSLGTGWQPQHF
size: .
J: TRBJ1-5
D: TRBD1
length: 14
V: TRBV6-2/TRBV6-3

DNA: TGTGCCAGCACTCAGGCGGGAGGCGGCTACACCTTC
CDR3: CASTQAGGGYTF
size: few
J: TRBJ1-2
D: .
length: 12
V: TRBV12-3/TRBV12-4

DNA: TGTGCCAGCTCACCACGGACCGACAGGGGTAATTCACCCCTCCACTTT
CDR3: CASSPRTDRGNSPLHF
size: .
J: TRBJ1-6
D: TRBD1
length: 16
V: TRBV18

DNA: TGTGCCAGCAGCCAAGATGGACAGGGGTCAACTAATGAAAAACTGTTTTTT
CDR3: CASSQDGQGSTNEKLFF
size: few
J: TRBJ1-4
D: TRBD1
length: 17
V: TRBV4-2

DNA: TGCAGCGCCGCTCGGGATGAAAAACTGTTTTTT
CDR3: CSAARDEKLFF
size: .
J: TRBJ1-4
D: .
length: 11
V: TRBV29-1

DNA: TGTGCCAGCAGAAGGAACTTCGGGACAGGGCGGAATTCACCCCTCCACTTT
CDR3: CASRRNFGTGRNSPLHF
size: .
J: TRBJ1-6
D: TRBD1
length: 17
V: TRBV12-3/TRBV12-4

DNA: TGTGCCAGCAGTGAAGTGGGGGCCCGCACAGATACGCAGTATTTT
CDR3: CASSEVGARTDTQYF
size: many
J: TRBJ2-3
D: .
length: 15
V: TRBV2

DNA: TGTGCCAGCAGCGTGACACCGGGACCCTACGAGCAGTACTTC
CDR3: CASSVTPGPYEQYF
size: many
J: TRBJ2-7
D: .
length: 14
V: TRBV9

DNA: TGCGCCAGCAGCTTTGACGGTGGGACGGTCCAGCATTTT
CDR3: CASSFDGGTVQHF
size: many
J: TRBJ1-5
D: .
length: 13
V: TRBV5-1

DNA: TGCGCCAGCAGCTCAAACCGGGGATTGGGCGCTGGGGCCAACGTCCTGACTTTC
CDR3: CASSSNRGLGAGANVLTF
size: .
J: TRBJ2-6
D: .
length: 18
V: TRBV5-1

DNA: TGCGCCAGCAGATCAGGGACTAGCGGTTACACCGGGGAGCTGTTTTTT
CDR3: CASRSGTSGYTGELFF
size: .
J: TRBJ2-2
D: TRBD2
length: 16
V: TRBV4-3

DNA: TGCAGTGCTAGAGACCTCAGGGGAAGACAGCCCCAGCATTTT
CDR3: CSARDLRGRQPQHF
size: few
J: TRBJ1-5
D: .
length: 14
V: TRBV20-1

DNA: TGTGCCAGCAGCTTTGGGACGTACACCGGGGAGCTGTTTTTT
CDR3: CASSFGTYTGELFF
size: few
J: TRBJ2-2
D: .
length: 14
V: TRBV5-6

DNA: TGTGCCAGCAGTTACAATTCACCATCCGGGGAGCTGTTTTTT
CDR3: CASSYNSPSGELFF
size: .
J: TRBJ2-2
D: .
length: 14
V: TRBV6-5

DNA: TGCGCCAGCAGCTTGACGGACAGGGTCTACAATGAGCAGTTCTTC
CDR3: CASSLTDRVYNEQFF
size: few
J: TRBJ2-1
D: TRBD1
length: 15
V: TRBV5-1

DNA: TGTGCCTGGACTACAGGGTTGTTTCAGCCCCAGCATTTT
CDR3: CAWTTGLFQPQHF
size: few
J: TRBJ1-5
D: .
length: 13
V: TRBV30

DNA: TGTGCCAGCAGCTCCGGTAGCTCCTACAATGAGCAGTTCTTC
CDR3: CASSSGSSYNEQFF
size: many
J: TRBJ2-1
D: .
length: 14
V: TRBV6-5

DNA: TGTGCTAGTGGTTTGGTGACAGGCCCTAACACTGAAGCTTTCTTT
CDR3: CASGLVTGPNTEAFF
size: .
J: TRBJ1-1
D: .
length: 15
V: TRBV12-5

DNA: TGTGCCAGCAGCTTAGGTATTCAGCCCCAGCATTTT
CDR3: CASSLGIQPQHF
size: .
J: TRBJ1-5
D: .
length: 12
V: TRBV7-9

DNA: TGTGCCAGCAGCTTCGACAGCAACTATGGCTACACCTTC
CDR3: CASSFDSNYGYTF
size: .
J: TRBJ1-2
D: .
length: 13
V: TRBV7-2

DNA: TGTGCCATCAGGGGACCTATGAACACTGAAGCTTTCTTT
CDR3: CAIRGPMNTEAFF
size: .
J: TRBJ1-1
D: .
length: 13
V: TRBV10-3

DNA: TGTGCCAGCAGCCCGCCGGGACTAGCGGGGGGGCTAAACACCGGGGAGCTGTTTTTT
CDR3: CASSPPGLAGGLNTGELFF
size: many
J: TRBJ2-2
D: TRBD2
length: 19
V: TRBV7-8

DNA: TGTGCCATCAGTGATCTGACGACAGGAGGATATGGCTACACCTTC
CDR3: CAISDLTTGGYGYTF
size: .
J: TRBJ1-2
D: .
length: 15
V: TRBV10-3

DNA: TGCGCCAGCAGCCCGACAGGACTACCAGATACGCAGTATTTT
CDR3: CASSPTGLPDTQYF
size: few
J: TRBJ2-3
D: .
length: 14
V: TRBV5-1

DNA: TGTGCCAGCAGCCCGGCGCGGGACAGCCGCACAGATACGCAGTATTTT
CDR3: CASSPARDSRTDTQYF
size: many
J: TRBJ2-3
D: .
length: 16
V: TRBV4-2

DNA: TGTGCCATCAGTGAGTCGATCACAGGGGAGGCCGGGGAGCTGTTTTTT
CDR3: CAISESITGEAGELFF
size: .
J: TRBJ2-2
D: .
length: 16
V: TRBV10-3

DNA: TGTGCCAGCAGTTACGGGCCGGCCGGTACGCAGTATTTT
CDR3: CASSYGPAGTQYF
size: .
J: TRBJ2-3
D: .
length: 13
V: TRBV6-2/TRBV6-3

DNA: TGTGCCAGCAGCCCCGGTGGACACGCTGGAAACACCATATATTTT
CDR3: CASSPGGHAGNTIYF
size: few
J: TRBJ1-3
D: .
length: 15
V: TRBV2

DNA: TGTGCCAGCAGCAGACAGGGGCCTACCAATTCACCCCTCCACTTT
CDR3: CASSRQGPTNSPLHF
size: many
J: TRBJ1-6
D: TRBD1
length: 15
V: TRBV11-2

DNA: TGTGCCAGCAGCGAAATCCGAGGGGAGCTGTTTTTT
CDR3: CASSEIRGELFF
size: few
J: TRBJ2-2
D: .
length: 12
V: TRBV11-2

DNA: TGTGCCAGCAGTTGGTCTAGCGGAGATACGCAGTATTTT
CDR3: CASSWSSGDTQYF
size: .
J: TRBJ2-3
D: TRBD2
length: 13
V: TRBV12-3/TRBV12-4

DNA: TGCGCCAGCAGCCAAGGTGTGGTCAGTGGGGTGCGGGGGGCCAACGTCCTGACTTTC
CDR3: CASSQGVVSGVRGANVLTF
size: .
J: TRBJ2-6
D: .
length: 19
V: TRBV4-3

DNA: TGTGCCAGTACCCGGGACCCCACAGATACGCAGTATTTT
CDR3: CASTRDPTDTQYF
size: .
J: TRBJ2-3
D: .
length: 13
V: TRBV19

DNA: TGCGCCAGCAGCCGAGAGACAGGGGGACACTCACCCCTCCACTTT
CDR3: CASSRETGGHSPLHF
size: .
J: TRBJ1-6
D: TRBD1
length: 15
V: TRBV4-3

DNA: TGTGCCAGCAGCTTAATCAACGAGCGGGCAGCTAACTATGGCTACACCTTC
CDR3: CASSLINERAANYGYTF
size: .
J: TRBJ1-2
D: .
length: 17
V: TRBV7-9

DNA: TGTGCCAGTAGTATTAGGCCCGGGACGGTGAATTCACCCCTCCACTTT
CDR3: CASSIRPGTVNSPLHF
size: many
J: TRBJ1-6
D: .
length: 16
V: TRBV19

DNA: TGTGCCAGCAGTTTTTTCAATGAGCAGTTCTTC
CDR3: CASSFFNEQFF
size: few
J: TRBJ2-1
D: .
length: 11
V: TRBV12-3/TRBV12-4

DNA: TGTGCCAGCAGCTTAGTCGGGCCCGATACGCAGTATTTT
CDR3: CASSLVGPDTQYF
size: .
J: TRBJ2-3
D: .
length: 13
V: TRBV7-9

DNA: TGTGCCACCCCTTCCGAGATGTACAATGAGCAGTTCTTC
CDR3: CATPSEMYNEQFF
size: .
J: TRBJ2-1
D: .
length: 13
V: TRBV6-2/TRBV6-3

DNA: TGTGCCAGCAGTTCCTCGGGAGGTATAAACTATGGCTACACCTTC
CDR3: CASSSSGGINYGYTF
size: many
J: TRBJ1-2
D: .
length: 15
V: TRBV12-3/TRBV12-4

DNA: TGTGCCAGCAGTTTCTCAGGGGACAATGAGCAGTTCTTC
CDR3: CASSFSGDNEQFF
size: .
J: TRBJ2-1
D: .
length: 13
V: TRBV12-3/TRBV12-4

DNA: TGCAGCACGTTCCAGGGGTACGAGCAGTACTTC
CDR3: CSTFQGYEQYF
size: .
J: TRBJ2-7
D: .
length: 11
V: TRBV29-1

DNA: TGCGCCAGCAGCCTGACCGGGGCTCAGGAGAACACTGAAGCTTTCTTT
CDR3: CASSLTGAQENTEAFF
size: few
J: TRBJ1-1
D: .
length: 16
V: TRBV5-1

DNA: TGCAGTGCTCCTAGGTCGGATAATGAGCAGTTCTTC
CDR3: CSAPRSDNEQFF
size: few
J: TRBJ2-1
D: .
length: 12
V: TRBV20-1

DNA: TGTGCCAGCAGCGACGGCGGCGAGCAGTACTTC
CDR3: CASSDGGEQYF
size: few
J: TRBJ2-7
D: .
length: 11
V: TRBV7-3

DNA: TGTGCCAGCAGCCCTCCGATGGATGGCTACACCTTC
CDR3: CASSPPMDGYTF
size: few
J: TRBJ1-2
D: .
length: 12
V: TRBV28

DNA: TGTGCCAGCAGAGATACGGGACAGCCACATGGCTACACCTTC
CDR3: CASRDTGQPHGYTF
size: .
J: TRBJ1-2
D: TRBD1
length: 14
V: TRBV12-3/TRBV12-4

DNA: TGTGCCAGCAGCCTGCGGGAGTCCGACTATGGCTACACCTTC
CDR3: CASSLRESDYGYTF
size: .
J: TRBJ1-2
D: .
length: 14
V: TRBV9

DNA: TGTGCCAGCAGCGCGGGACAGGGTACGGGGGGCTCCTACAATGAGCAGTTCTTC
CDR3: CASSAGQGTGGSYNEQFF
size: many
J: TRBJ2-1
D: TRBD1
length: 18
V: TRBV7-7

DNA: TGTGCCAGCAGCTTATTACTAGCGGGGGGCCTAGGAGGGACCCAGTACTTC
CDR3: CASSLLLAGGLGGTQYF
size: few
J: TRBJ2-5
D: TRBD2
length: 17
V: TRBV7-2

DNA: TGTGCCAGCAGTCCACCGGGACAGGGGGCTTTCTTT
CDR3: CASSPPGQGAFF
size: .
J: TRBJ1-1
D: TRBD1
length: 12
V: TRBV12-3/TRBV12-4

DNA: TGTGCCAGCAGCTCTACGTCGAACACTGAAGCTTTCTTT
CDR3: CASSSTSNTEAFF
size: few
J: TRBJ1-1
D: .
length: 13
V: TRBV7-3

DNA: TGTGCCAGCAGTGAAAGTGGGGCTGGGGGCAATGAGCAGTTCTTC
CDR3: CASSESGAGGNEQFF
size: .
J: TRBJ2-1
D: .
length: 15
V: TRBV25-1

DNA: TGTGCCAGCTCACCAGAGGGACTGATGAACACCGGGGAGCTGTTTTTT
CDR3: CASSPEGLMNTGELFF
size: .
J: TRBJ2-2
D: .
length: 16
V: TRBV18

DNA: TGTGCCAGCAGTTTTGGTAGCCTGAACACCGGGGAGCTGTTTTTT
CDR3: CASSFGSLNTGELFF
size: .
J: TRBJ2-2
D: .
length: 15
V: TRBV27

DNA: TGCAGTGCTAGAGGACGGTGGGGTGGCTACACCTTC
CDR3: CSARGRWGGYTF
size: .
J: TRBJ1-2
D: .
length: 12
V: TRBV20-1